This paragraph reports one TCR beta chain. These data come from a study of T-cell reconstitution after alpha-beta-depleted transplantation in children. CDR3 size: 14 residues. The J segment lost 5 bases and the V segment lost 3 bases, leaving 6 bases of the junction unmatched. The V gene's germline CDR1 is LNHDA and CDR2 SQIVND (reference sequence). Unique molecular identifiers were incorporated into the prepared TCRbeta library. A single record per CDR3 protein comes from TCRdb applying MiXCR to the PCR reads. This table holds roughly 610,000 distinct CDR3 sequences, over 9.5% found once. The receptor was isolated from a human donor who donated a stem cell graft to a child with acute myeloid leukemia. Material: PBMCs from the stem cell graft donor, obtained from the stem cell graft. This sequence joins TRBV19 and TRBJ2-7, with 8 bases identical to TRBD2. The CDR3 sequence is CASSMAARGDEQYF. The DNA for the CDR3 is TGTGCCAGTAGTATGGCGGCGCGGGGGGACGAGCAGTACTTC.